This T cell receptor beta chain derives from a study of tumor-infiltrating lymphocytes in primary liver carcinoma. Germline values: CDR1 SGHNT, CDR2 YYREEE (reference sequence). CDR3 length: 12 amino acids. Comments on this clonotype: The antigen is unknown. One end of the junction varies from germline; a read error may be responsible.

Study-wide results and limits: Against blood, tumors held a significantly higher top-250-clone fraction (p = 0.039). Tumor-blood pairs (like tumor-adjacent pairs) overlapped less than tumor region pairs did. Appearing in all five tumor regions was true of only about 8-25% of top clones.

Joint extraction of RNA and DNA used 20-30 mg of bulk tissue that was unsorted. Every patient in the cohort had a primary liver carcinoma. That carcinoma was treated by surgical resection. A primer in the constant region served to generate TCR beta cDNA from approximately 500 ng of total RNA. Nested multiplex PCR, run for three rounds with slightly modified ARM-PCR, yielded TCR beta libraries. The first two PCR rounds used TRBV1-TRBV30 primers with a Cbeta primer, 9 to 10 cycles each. TCRdb recomputed calls from the multiplex PCR reads with MiXCR, one row per CDR3 protein. The sample includes about 110,000 distinct CDR3 sequences, roughly 80% of them seen just once.

The sequenced material came from liver tumor tissue from sampling region 3. Noted subset: tumor region T3, left-lateral pole. This clonotype was obtained from a man in his forties or fifties with primary liver carcinoma and hepatitis B virus infection. The J gene is TRBJ1-6, the V gene TRBV5-4, with D unresolved. CDR3 region: CASSLDTITLDF. The CDR3 DNA reads as TGTGCCAGCAGTCTAGACACCATCACCCTCGACTTT. The full variable domain, in which reference TRBV5-4 and TRBJ1-6 provide the parts outside the CDR3, is ETGVTQSPTHLIKTRGQQVTLRCSSQSGHNTVSWYQQALGQGPQFIFQYYREEENGRGNFPPRFSGLQFPNYSSELNVNALELDDSALYLCASSLDTITLDFGNGTRLTVT.